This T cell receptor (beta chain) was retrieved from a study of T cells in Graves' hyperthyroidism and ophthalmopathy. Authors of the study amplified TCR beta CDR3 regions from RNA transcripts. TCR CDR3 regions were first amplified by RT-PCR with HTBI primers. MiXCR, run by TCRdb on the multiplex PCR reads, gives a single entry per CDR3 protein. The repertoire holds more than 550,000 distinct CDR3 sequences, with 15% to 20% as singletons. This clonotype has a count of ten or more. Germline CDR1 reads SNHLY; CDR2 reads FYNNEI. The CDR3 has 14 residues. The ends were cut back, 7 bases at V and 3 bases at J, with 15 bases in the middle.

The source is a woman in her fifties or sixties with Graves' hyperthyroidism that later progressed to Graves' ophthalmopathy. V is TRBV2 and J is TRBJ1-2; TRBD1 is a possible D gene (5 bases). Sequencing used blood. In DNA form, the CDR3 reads TGTGCCAGCACCCGGGGAATGGGGCACTATGGCTACACCTTC. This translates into CASTRGMGHYGYTF.